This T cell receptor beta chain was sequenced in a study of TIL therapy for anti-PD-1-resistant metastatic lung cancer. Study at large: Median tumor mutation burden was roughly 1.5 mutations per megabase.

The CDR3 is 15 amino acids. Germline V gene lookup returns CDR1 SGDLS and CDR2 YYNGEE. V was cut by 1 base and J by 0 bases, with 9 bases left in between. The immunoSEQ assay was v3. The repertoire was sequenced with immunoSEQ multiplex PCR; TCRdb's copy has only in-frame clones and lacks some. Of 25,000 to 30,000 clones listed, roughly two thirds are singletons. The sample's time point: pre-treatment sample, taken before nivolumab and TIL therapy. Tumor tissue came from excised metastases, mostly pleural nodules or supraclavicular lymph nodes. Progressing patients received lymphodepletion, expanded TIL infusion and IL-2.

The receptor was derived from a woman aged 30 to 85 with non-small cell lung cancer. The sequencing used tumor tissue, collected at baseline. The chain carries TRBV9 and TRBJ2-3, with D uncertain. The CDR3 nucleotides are TGTGCCAGCAGCGTAAATTCTTTTAGCACAGATACGCAGTATTTT. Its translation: CASSVNSFSTDTQYF. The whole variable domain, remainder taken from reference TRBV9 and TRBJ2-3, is DSGVTQTPKHLITATGQRVTLRCSPRSGDLSVYWYQQSLDQGLQFLIQYYNGEERAKGNILERFSAQQFPDLHSELNLSSLELGDSALYFCASSVNSFSTDTQYFGPGTRLTVL.